Shown below are 22 T cell receptor beta chains from a single sample sequenced in a study of blood T cell repertoires in COVID-19. Sequencing was performed with immunoSEQ multiplex PCR; in TCRdb, only in-frame clones are kept and a portion is missing. Here the sample spans about 220,000 clones, approximately 81% being singletons. Sequenced material: peripheral blood. These TCRs come from a man aged 45-65 years who had recovered from COVID-19.

The chain combines TRBV12-3 or TRBV12-4 with TRBJ1-1; D gene uncertain. V was trimmed by 3 bases and J by 0 bases, leaving 5 bases between them. This CDR3 region has 13 residues. The CDR3 loop reads CASSFRLNTEAFF. As DNA, the CDR3 is TGTGCCAGCAGTTTTCGTCTGAACACTGAAGCTTTCTTT.

The rearrangement uses TRBV5-1 and TRBJ2-5, with D uncertain. Trimming took 2 bases from V and 1 from J, leaving 9 bases between them. Germline values: CDR1 SGHRS, CDR2 YFSETQ. CDR3 length equals 14 residues. CDR3 amino acids: CASSFPSGQETQYF. The CDR3 DNA reads as TGCGCCAGCAGCTTCCCATCAGGCCAAGAGACCCAGTACTTC.

This chain joins TRBV5-1 and TRBJ2-7, with D possibly TRBD1 on 6 matching bases. Germline loops: CDR1 SGHRS, CDR2 YFSETQ. Trimming pared 0 bases from V and 4 bases from J, leaving 23 bases between. This CDR3 region has 18 residues. In DNA, the CDR3 is TGCGCCAGCAGCTTGGGAGGTCGGGTACAGGGCCGAGAATACGAGCAGTACTTC. It specifies CASSLGGRVQGREYEQYF.

The chain joins TRBV7-8 to TRBJ2-1, with 11 bases identical to TRBD2. CDR3 size: 17 residues. Germline V gene lookup returns CDR1 SGHVS and CDR2 FQNEAQ. V gave up 1 base and J gave up 8 bases; unmatched junction bases: 10. The CDR3 region is CASSLGFTSGSYDEQFF. The DNA of the CDR3 is TGTGCCAGCAGCTTAGGATTTACTAGCGGGAGTTACGATGAGCAGTTCTTC.

This sequence joins TRBV24-1 and TRBJ2-3; D not resolved. Deletions cut 3 bases from V and 0 bases from J, with 12 bases between. This CDR3 spans 16 amino acids. Germline CDR1 and CDR2: KGHDR and SFDVKD. The CDR3 loop is CATSDRRSPSTDTQYF. The CDR3 nucleotides are TGTGCCACCAGTGATCGAAGGAGTCCTAGCACAGATACGCAGTATTTT.

V and J are TRBV10-3 and TRBJ2-7, with D maybe TRBD1 (5 bases). The V gene lost 4 bases and the J gene lost 4 bases, with 8 bases spanning the gap. This CDR3 region has 12 residues. Germline V lookup: CDR1 ENHRY, CDR2 SYGVKD. The CDR3 DNA sequence: TGTGCCATCAGTGTCCAGGGATACGAGCAGTACTTC. Encoded protein: CAISVQGYEQYF.

This clone was found once. The J gene is TRBJ2-1, the V gene TRBV7-2; 11 positions agree with TRBD2. The CDR3 is 16 amino acids. J was trimmed by 5 bases and V by 0 bases; bases with no gene match: 3. Germline V gene sequence: CDR1 SGHTA, CDR2 FQGNSA. CDR3 DNA: TGTGCCAGCAGCTTAGCCGGGACTAGCGGACACAATGAGCAGTTCTTC. Translated, it gives CASSLAGTSGHNEQFF. Filled out from reference TRBV7-2 and TRBJ2-1, the complete variable domain reads GAGVSQSPSNKVTEKGKDVELRCDPISGHTALYWYRQSLGQGLEFLIYFQGNSAPDKSGLPSDRFSAERTGGSVSTLTIQRTQQEDSAVYLCASSLAGTSGHNEQFFGPGTRLTVL.

This chain links TRBV6-5 with TRBJ1-1; D perhaps matches TRBD1 (5 bases). This CDR3 contains 13 residues. Deletions cut 4 bases from V and 1 base from J, with 7 bases between. Germline CDR1 reads MNHEY; CDR2 reads SVGAGI. In DNA, the CDR3 is TGTGCCAGCAGTTTTACAGGGAACACTGAAGCTTTCTTT. It codes for CASSFTGNTEAFF.

The sample holds one count of this clone. V usage is TRBV5-1 and J usage is TRBJ2-1, with a tentative D call TRBD2 (5 bases). V was clipped by 0 bases and J by 10 bases, with 8 bases between them. Germline CDR1 and CDR2: SGHRS and YFSETQ. The CDR3 has 12 residues. CDR3 loop: CASSLEIAEQFF. Here the CDR3 DNA reads TGCGCCAGCAGCTTGGAAATAGCGGAGCAGTTCTTC. Using reference TRBV5-1 and TRBJ2-1 for the parts outside the CDR3, the full variable domain is KAGVTQTPRYLIKTRGQQVTLSCSPISGHRSVSWYQQTPGQGLQFLFEYFSETQRNKGNFPGRFSGRQFSNSRSEMNVSTLELGDSALYLCASSLEIAEQFFGPGTRLTVL.

V is TRBV11-2 and J is TRBJ2-1; TRBD2 matches 8 bases. This CDR3 has 15 amino acids. The V gene's germline CDR1 is SGHAT and CDR2 FQNNGV. The junction had 11 bases not matched to a gene; V was cut back by 5 bases and J by 8 bases. The CDR3, as DNA: TGTGCCAGCAGCCCCCACGGGAGGGCCTTCCATGAGCAGTTCTTC. Protein sequence: CASSPHGRAFHEQFF.

CDR3: CASSLDRGNYGYTF. The DNA for the CDR3 is TGTGCCAGCAGCTTAGACAGGGGCAACTATGGCTACACCTTC. The chain recombines TRBV7-2 with TRBJ1-2, with 7 bases matching TRBD1. The CDR3 covers 14 residues. Trimming cost V 1 base and J 2 bases; bases outside gene matches: 1. The germline CDR1 and CDR2 sequences are SGHTA and FQGNSA.

The CDR3, as DNA: TGCGCCAGCACCTCCGGCGGGGGAACCACTGAAGCTTTCTTT. It translates to CASTSGGGTTEAFF. The gene calls are TRBV5-1 and TRBJ1-1; D is perhaps TRBD1 (5 bases). The V gene lost 6 bases and the J gene lost 4 bases, with 16 bases spanning the gap. The length of the CDR3 is 14 residues. In germline, CDR1 is SGHRS, CDR2 YFSETQ.

The table lists this clone with a few counts. This sequence joins TRBV10-1 and TRBJ2-2, with 7 bases matching TRBD1. Germline V lookup: CDR1 WNHNN, CDR2 SYGVQD (reference sequence). The CDR3 spans 14 residues. V was pared by 8 bases and J by 5 bases, with 8 bases of the junction left unmatched. The CDR3 nucleotides read TGCGCCAGCTCCCCCGGGACAGCTACCGGGGAGCTGTTTTTT. Translating it yields CASSPGTATGELFF.

V and J are TRBV6-1 and TRBJ2-1; tentatively, D is TRBD2 (5 bases). The CDR3 runs 13 residues. V lost 3 bases and J lost 7, with 10 bases in between. Germline V gives CDR1 MNHNS, CDR2 SASEGT. In DNA form, the CDR3 reads TGTGCCAGCAGTGAGGTAGCGAGTAATGAGCAGTTCTTC. This sequence encodes CASSEVASNEQFF.

The rearrangement links TRBV3-1 (or the pseudogene TRBV3-2) to TRBJ2-1; 8 bases line up with TRBD2. V lost 5 bases to trimming and J lost 5 bases; unmatched junction nucleotides: 11. The CDR3 has 16 residues. The germline CDR1 and CDR2 sequences are LGHDT and YNNKEL (reference sequence). CDR3 sequence reads: CASSSYGRASDNEQFF. CDR3 DNA sequence: TGTGCCAGCAGCTCCTACGGGAGGGCCTCTGACAATGAGCAGTTCTTC.

The chain carries TRBV28 and TRBJ1-2; TRBD1 matches at 12 bases. The CDR3 is made up of 15 amino acids. V lost 4 bases to trimming and J lost 5 bases; unmatched junction nucleotides: 5. From germline, CDR1 is MDHEN and CDR2 SYDVKM. The CDR3 loop is CASSSRDRGLYGYTF. The CDR3 DNA reads as TGTGCCAGCAGTTCCCGGGACAGGGGGCTGTATGGCTACACCTTC.

This chain joins TRBV24-1 and TRBJ2-3; TRBD1 matches 8 bases. There are 17 residues in the CDR3. The germline V gene encodes CDR1 KGHDR and CDR2 SFDVKD. Trimming cost V 2 bases and J 1 base; bases outside gene matches: 7. CDR3 bases: TGTGCCACCAGTGATTCCACAGGACAGGGAGGCACAGATACGCAGTATTTT. Protein sequence: CATSDSTGQGGTDTQYF.

The chain combines TRBV19 with TRBJ1-6; a weak D match, TRBD1 (5 bases). CDR1 and CDR2 (germline): LNHDA, SQIVND (reference sequence). The V and J ends lost 3 bases and 13 bases respectively, with 13 bases between them. The CDR3 sequence is 13 residues long. The CDR3 DNA reads as TGTGCCAGTAGTATTGACGAGCGGGACCCCCTCCACTTT. Its translation is CASSIDERDPLHF.

The chain employs TRBV7-8 and TRBJ2-7, with 12 bases fitting TRBD2. Germline CDR1 SGHVS, CDR2 FQNEAQ. The CDR3 has 15 residues. V was clipped by 5 bases and J by 5 bases; unmatched bases: 7. This chain's CDR3 is CASSTRTSGKDEQYF. CDR3 sequence (DNA): TGTGCCAGCAGCACCCGGACTAGCGGGAAAGACGAGCAGTACTTC.

The chain has TRBV6-5 and TRBJ1-2; 7 nucleotides align to TRBD1. The J segment lost 4 bases and the V segment lost 5 bases, leaving 10 bases of the junction unmatched. Germline CDR1 and CDR2: MNHEY and SVGAGI. The CDR3 is made up of 15 amino acids. Here the CDR3 reads CASSKPGTAVYGYTF. CDR3 DNA sequence: TGTGCCAGCAGTAAACCCGGGACAGCAGTCTATGGCTACACCTTC.

This sequence joins TRBV27 and TRBJ2-7; 8 bases align to TRBD2. Germline loops: CDR1 MNHEY, CDR2 SMNVEV (reference sequence). The CDR3 has 15 residues. Trimming at V came to 3 bases and at J to 4 bases, leaving 8 bases not matched to a gene. This CDR3 reads CASSFSGGRIYEQYF. CDR3 DNA sequence: TGTGCCAGCAGTTTCAGCGGGGGTAGGATATACGAGCAGTACTTC.

The chain joins TRBV9 to TRBJ2-3, with D tentatively TRBD2 (5 bases). The CDR3 has 15 residues. Germline V gives CDR1 SGDLS, CDR2 YYNGEE. Trimming took 0 bases from V and 4 from J, leaving 12 bases between them. This CDR3 is CASSVATSRADTQYF. For the CDR3, the DNA is TGTGCCAGCAGCGTAGCTACTAGTCGCGCAGATACGCAGTATTTT. Complete variable domain (other parts from reference TRBV9 and TRBJ2-3): DSGVTQTPKHLITATGQRVTLRCSPRSGDLSVYWYQQSLDQGLQFLIQYYNGEERAKGNILERFSAQQFPDLHSELNLSSLELGDSALYFCASSVATSRADTQYFGPGTRLTVL.